The TCR beta chain described here comes from a study of blood T cell repertoires in COVID-19 (dated by TCRdb to the early 2020s). Concerning the study at large: Samples covering the acute and convalescent phases of COVID-19 were provided by collaborators in the United States, Italy and Spain. Deeply sampled blood TCRbeta repertoires from subjects exposed to, actively infected with, or recovered from COVID-19 were included in the dataset. Samples were obtained from the ongoing ImmuneRACE study (first 160 participants) and from about 1,300 subjects provided by 6 global collaborators. The material from the prospective study consisted of cDNA or gDNA derived from T cells, B-cell-depleted T cells, or PBMCs. The repertoires were released in a freely available public database intended as a resource for research on the immune response to SARS-CoV-2. Sample metadata almost always included a de-identified subject ID, COVID-19 status, age in years and sex. Where available, HLA class I and class II types were taken from metadata supplied by the sample provider and were not determined by assay-based typing.

General study outcomes and caveats: The quantity of clinical and demographic metadata differed by source and by participant and was supplied without curation.

To note about this clone: Its recognized antigen is unknown. No per-base quality is available; no much larger clone lies one base away.

Enrolling through a virtual design, the prospective study's participants ranged in age from about 18 to 89 years and lived across 24 United States geographic areas. In the prospective study, participants were assigned to cohorts based on the clinical history participants reported in a screening survey and a study questionnaire. Exposed participants had been in contact, within 2 weeks of entering the study, with a person who had a PCR-confirmed or clinician-diagnosed case of COVID-19. In the prospective study, mobile phlebotomists collected whole blood, serum and a nasopharyngeal or oropharyngeal swab from each participant. Over a roughly 2-month period, participants in the prospective study had the option of providing additional blood draws and questionnaires. Blood samples from the prospective study were shipped frozen or at room temperature prior to DNA extraction. TCRbeta CDR3 regions were amplified from genomic DNA using the immunoSEQ Assay, a bias-controlled multiplex PCR. Turning to the authors' computational methods: The number of nucleated cells in each sample was estimated by amplification of reference gene primers within the assay. To quantify the absolute abundance of each unique TCRbeta CDR3 rearrangement, sequence reads were collapsed and filtered. For each sample, productive Simpson clonality was calculated by taking the square root of Simpson's diversity index across productive rearrangements. TCRdb mirrors the immuneACCESS table, restricted to in-frame sequences. Some clones are absent from its copies; in checked studies, under half trace to an unresolved V gene, and the reason for the others is unknown. From that table come the V and J calls and clone size; the DNA was used to work out D and trimming. This sample gives around 250,000 clones in total; over 70% of them show up just once. 2.5% to 3.5% of the sample belongs to the ten largest clones.

This clonotype originated in a woman in her thirties or forties who had been exposed to COVID-19. The specimen sequenced was PBMCs or T cells enriched from blood (not recorded which).

The sequenced DNA: TGCGCCAGCACGTCAGGGGGAGGAGGCTCTGGGGCCAACGTCCTGACTTTC. Translation gives CASTSGGGGSGANVLTF. Recombination linked TRBV10-1 to TRBJ2-6, and the D gene may be TRBD1, 7 bases matching. The germline ends are 16 bases apart after V is trimmed by 7 bases and J by 0 bases. According to the germline V gene (reference sequence), CDR1 reads WNHNN and CDR2 reads SYGVQD. Its CDR3 holds 17 amino acids, cysteine through phenylalanine. The entry retains the CDR3 DNA only, 51 bases that are in frame from base 1.